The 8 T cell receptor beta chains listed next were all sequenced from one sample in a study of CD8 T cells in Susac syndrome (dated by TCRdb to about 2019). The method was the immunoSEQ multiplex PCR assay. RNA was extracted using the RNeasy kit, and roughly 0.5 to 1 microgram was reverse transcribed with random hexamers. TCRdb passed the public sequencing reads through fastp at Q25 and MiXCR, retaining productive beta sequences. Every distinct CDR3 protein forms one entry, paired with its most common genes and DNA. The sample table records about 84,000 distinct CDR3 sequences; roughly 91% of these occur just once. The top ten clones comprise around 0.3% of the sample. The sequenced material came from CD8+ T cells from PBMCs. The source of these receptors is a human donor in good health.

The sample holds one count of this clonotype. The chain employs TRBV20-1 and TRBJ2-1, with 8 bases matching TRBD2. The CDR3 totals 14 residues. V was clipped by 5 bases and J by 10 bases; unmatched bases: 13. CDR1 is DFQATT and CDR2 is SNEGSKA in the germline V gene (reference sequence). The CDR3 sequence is CSAGGRLAPGEQFF. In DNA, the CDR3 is TGCAGTGCTGGGGGTAGACTAGCGCCGGGCGAGCAGTTCTTC.

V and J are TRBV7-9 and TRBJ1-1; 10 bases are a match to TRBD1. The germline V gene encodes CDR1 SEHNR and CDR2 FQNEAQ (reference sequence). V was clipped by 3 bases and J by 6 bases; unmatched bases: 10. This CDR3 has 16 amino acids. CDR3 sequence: CASSLTSGTGVAEAFF. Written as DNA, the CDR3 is TGTGCCAGCAGCTTGACCTCCGGGACAGGGGTCGCTGAAGCTTTCTTT.

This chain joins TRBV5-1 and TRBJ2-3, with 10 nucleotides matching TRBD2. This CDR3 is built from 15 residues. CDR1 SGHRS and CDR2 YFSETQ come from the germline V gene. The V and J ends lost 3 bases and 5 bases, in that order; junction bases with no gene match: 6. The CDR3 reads CASSSRLAGGDTQYF. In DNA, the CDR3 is TGCGCCAGCAGCTCAAGACTAGCGGGCGGAGATACGCAGTATTTT.

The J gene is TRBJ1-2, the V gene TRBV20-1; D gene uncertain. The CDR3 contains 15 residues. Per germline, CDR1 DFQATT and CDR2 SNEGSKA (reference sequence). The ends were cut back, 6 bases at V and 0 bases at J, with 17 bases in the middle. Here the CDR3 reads CSAKRDLESNYGYTF. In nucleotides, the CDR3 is TGCAGTGCCAAAAGGGATCTGGAATCTAACTATGGCTACACCTTC.

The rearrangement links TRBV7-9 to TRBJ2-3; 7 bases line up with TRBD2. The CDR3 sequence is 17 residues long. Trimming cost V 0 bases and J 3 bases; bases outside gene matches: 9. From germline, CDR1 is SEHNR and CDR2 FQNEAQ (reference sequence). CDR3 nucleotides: TGTGCCAGCAGCTTAGCCCACCCGGGAGGAAGAACAGATACGCAGTATTTT. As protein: CASSLAHPGGRTDTQYF. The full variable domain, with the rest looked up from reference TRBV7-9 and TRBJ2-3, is DTGVSQNPRHKITKRGQNVTFRCDPISEHNRLYWYRQTLGQGPEFLTYFQNEAQLEKSRLLSDRFSAERPKGSFSTLEIQRTEQGDSAMYLCASSLAHPGGRTDTQYFGPGTRLTVL.

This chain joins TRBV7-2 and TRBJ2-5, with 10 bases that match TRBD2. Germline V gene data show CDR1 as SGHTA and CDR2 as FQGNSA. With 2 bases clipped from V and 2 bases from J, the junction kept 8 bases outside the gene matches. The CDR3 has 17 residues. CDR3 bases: TGTGCCAGCAGCTTATGGTTAGCGGGGGGCCGGCAAGAGACCCAGTACTTC. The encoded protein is CASSLWLAGGRQETQYF.

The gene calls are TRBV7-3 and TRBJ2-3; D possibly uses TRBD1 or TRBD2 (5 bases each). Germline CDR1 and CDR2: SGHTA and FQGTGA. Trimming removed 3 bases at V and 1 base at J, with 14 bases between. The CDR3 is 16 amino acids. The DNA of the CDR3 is TGTGCCAGCAGCTTTAGAGAGGGGAAGGGCACAGATACGCAGTATTTT. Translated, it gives CASSFREGKGTDTQYF. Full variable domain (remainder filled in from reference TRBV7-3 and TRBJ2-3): GAGVSQTPSNKVTEKGKYVELRCDPISGHTALYWYRQSLGQGPEFLIYFQGTGAADDSGLPNDRFFAVRPEGSVSTLKIQRTERGDSAVYLCASSFREGKGTDTQYFGPGTRLTVL.

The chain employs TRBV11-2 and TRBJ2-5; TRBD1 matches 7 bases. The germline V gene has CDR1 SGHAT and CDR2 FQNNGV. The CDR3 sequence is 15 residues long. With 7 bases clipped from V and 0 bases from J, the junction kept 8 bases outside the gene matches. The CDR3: CASTWTGGYQETQYF. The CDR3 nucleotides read TGTGCCAGCACCTGGACAGGCGGGTACCAAGAGACCCAGTACTTC. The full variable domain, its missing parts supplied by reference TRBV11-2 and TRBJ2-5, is EAGVAQSPRYKIIEKRQSVAFWCNPISGHATLYWYQQILGQGPKLLIQFQNNGVVDDSQLPKDRFSAERLKGVDSTLKIQPAKLEDSAVYLCASTWTGGYQETQYFGPGTRLLVL.